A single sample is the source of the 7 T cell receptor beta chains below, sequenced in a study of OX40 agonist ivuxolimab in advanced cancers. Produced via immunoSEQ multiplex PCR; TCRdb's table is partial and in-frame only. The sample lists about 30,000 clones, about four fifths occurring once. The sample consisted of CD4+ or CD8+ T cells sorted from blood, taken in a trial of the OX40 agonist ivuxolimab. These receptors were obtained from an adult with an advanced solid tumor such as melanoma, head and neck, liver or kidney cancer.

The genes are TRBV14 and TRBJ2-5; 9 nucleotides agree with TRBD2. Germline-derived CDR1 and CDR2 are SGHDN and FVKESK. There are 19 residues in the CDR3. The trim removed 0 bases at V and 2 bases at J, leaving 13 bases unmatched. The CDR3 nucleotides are TGTGCCAGCAGCCAAGATAACTTCCCGGGACTAGCTAGGCAAGAGACCCAGTACTTC. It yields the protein CASSQDNFPGLARQETQYF. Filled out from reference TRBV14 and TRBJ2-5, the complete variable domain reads EAGVTQFPSHSVIEKGQTVTLRCDPISGHDNLYWYRRVMGKEIKFLLHFVKESKQDESGMPNNRFLAERTGGTYSTLKVQPAELEDSGVYFCASSQDNFPGLARQETQYFGPGTRLLVL.

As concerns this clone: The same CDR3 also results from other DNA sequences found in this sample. The chain's CDR3 is CASSPRGLAGGYISYEQYF. The CDR3 coding sequence is TGTGCCAGCAGTCCTCGGGGTCTAGCGGGGGGGTATATCTCCTACGAGCAGTACTTC. This rearrangement joins TRBV27 to TRBJ2-7; 12 bases line up with TRBD2. The CDR3 is made up of 19 amino acids. Germline-derived CDR1 and CDR2 are MNHEY and SMNVEV (reference sequence). The ends lost 5 bases at V and 0 bases at J; junction bases unmatched: 14.

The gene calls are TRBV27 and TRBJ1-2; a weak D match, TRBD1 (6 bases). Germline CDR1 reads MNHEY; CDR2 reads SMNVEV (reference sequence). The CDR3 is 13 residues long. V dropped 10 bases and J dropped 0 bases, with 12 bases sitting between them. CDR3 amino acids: CATSDRANYGYTF. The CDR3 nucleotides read TGTGCCACCTCGGACAGAGCTAACTATGGCTACACCTTC.

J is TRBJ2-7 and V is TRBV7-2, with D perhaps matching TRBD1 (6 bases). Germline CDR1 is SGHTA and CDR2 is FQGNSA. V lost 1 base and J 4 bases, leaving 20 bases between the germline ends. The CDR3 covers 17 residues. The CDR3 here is CASSLGRLGQGKYEQYF. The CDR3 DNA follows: TGTGCCAGCAGCTTAGGGAGATTGGGTCAGGGGAAGTACGAGCAGTACTTC.

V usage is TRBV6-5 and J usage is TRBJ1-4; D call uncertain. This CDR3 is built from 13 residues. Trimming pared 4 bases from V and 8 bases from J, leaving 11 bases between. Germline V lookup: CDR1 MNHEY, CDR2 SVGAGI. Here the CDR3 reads CASSLRVQEKLFF. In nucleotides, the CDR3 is TGTGCCAGCAGTTTGAGGGTTCAGGAAAAACTGTTTTTT.

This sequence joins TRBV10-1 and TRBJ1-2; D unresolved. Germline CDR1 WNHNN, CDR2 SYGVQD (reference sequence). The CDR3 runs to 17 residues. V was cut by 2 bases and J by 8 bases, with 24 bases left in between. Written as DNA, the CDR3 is TGCGCCAGCAGTGAGGATGCCAGGCCTTCCGGTAAAGGGGGCTACACCTTC. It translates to CASSEDARPSGKGGYTF.

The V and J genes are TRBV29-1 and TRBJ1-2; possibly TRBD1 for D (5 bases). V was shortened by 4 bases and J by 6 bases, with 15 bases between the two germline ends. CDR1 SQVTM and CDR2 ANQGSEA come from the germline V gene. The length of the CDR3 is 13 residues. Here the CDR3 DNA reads TGCAGCGTTGGGGAAGGGGAGGGGAATGGCTACACCTTC. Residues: CSVGEGEGNGYTF.